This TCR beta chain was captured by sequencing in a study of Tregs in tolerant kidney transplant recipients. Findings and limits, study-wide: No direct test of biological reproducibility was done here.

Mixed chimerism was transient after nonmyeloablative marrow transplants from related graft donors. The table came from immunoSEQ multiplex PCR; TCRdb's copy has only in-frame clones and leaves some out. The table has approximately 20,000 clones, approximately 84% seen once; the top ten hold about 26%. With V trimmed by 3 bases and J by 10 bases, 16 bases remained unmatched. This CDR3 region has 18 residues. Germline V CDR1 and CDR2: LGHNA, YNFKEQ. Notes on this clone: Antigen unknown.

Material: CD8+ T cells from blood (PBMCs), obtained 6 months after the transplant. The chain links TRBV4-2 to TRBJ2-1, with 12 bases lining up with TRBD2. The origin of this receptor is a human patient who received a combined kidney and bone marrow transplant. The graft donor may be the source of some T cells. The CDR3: CASSQPLAGGSIYMEQFF. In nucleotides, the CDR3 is TGTGCCAGCAGCCAGCCACTAGCGGGAGGATCAATTTACATGGAGCAGTTCTTC.